This T cell receptor beta chain is drawn from a study of blood T cell repertoires in COVID-19 (dated by TCRdb to the early 2020s). Concerning the study at large: Collaborator samples came from the United States, Italy and Spain and covered acute and convalescent phases of COVID-19. The repertoires were made available in a free public database intended to serve as a resource for research on the immune response to SARS-CoV-2. The samples were drawn from the first 160 participants of the ongoing ImmuneRACE study and from 950 to 1,500 subjects provided by 6 global collaborators. Where available, HLA class I and class II types were taken from metadata supplied by the sample provider and were not determined by assay-based typing. The dataset comprised deeply sampled blood TCRbeta repertoires from subjects exposed to, actively infected with, or recovered from COVID-19. The material from the prospective study consisted of cDNA or gDNA derived from T cells, B-cell-depleted T cells, or PBMCs. Sample metadata almost always included a de-identified subject ID, COVID-19 status, age in years and sex.

Broader findings and caveats from the paper: How much clinical and demographic metadata was included differed by source and by participant, and the metadata was provided uncurated.

In regard to this clone: The antigen it binds to is not known. There are no base qualities to consult, and no much larger clone falls within one base.

Participants in the prospective study were aged roughly 18 to 90 years, lived in 20 to 30 United States geographic areas, and enrolled through a virtual design. In the prospective study, cohorts were assigned on the basis of participant-reported clinical history obtained from a screening survey and a study questionnaire. Recovered participants in ImmuneRACE Cohort 3 were defined by two consecutive negative NP/OP PCR tests, clearance by a healthcare professional, or resolution of symptoms. In the prospective study, mobile phlebotomists collected whole blood, serum and a nasopharyngeal or oropharyngeal swab from each participant. Additional blood draws and questionnaires over an approximately two-month period could optionally be provided by prospective study participants. Before DNA extraction, blood samples from the prospective study were shipped at room temperature or frozen. From the cysteine up to the phenylalanine, the CDR3 has a length of 15 residues. Only the CDR3 DNA is retained, 45 bases long and in frame from the first base. Trimming leaves V shorter by 0 bases and J shorter by 4 bases, with the junction holding 4 bases beyond the gene matches. According to the germline V gene, CDR1 reads SGDLS and CDR2 reads YYNGEE.

TCRbeta CDR3 regions were amplified from genomic DNA using the immunoSEQ Assay, a bias-controlled multiplex PCR. In the authors' own workflow: Within the assay, amplification of reference gene primers was used to estimate how many nucleated cells each sample contained. To quantify the absolute abundance of each unique TCRbeta CDR3 rearrangement, sequence reads were collapsed and filtered. For each sample, productive Simpson clonality was calculated as the square root of Simpson's diversity index over productive rearrangements. In its TCRdb copy, this immuneACCESS table keeps in-frame sequences only and misses some clones. Where compared with another copy, unresolved V genes explain less than half of these, and the others have no known cause. The V and J calls and the clone size are those of that table, but D and trimming were determined from the DNA. Recorded for this sample are about 330,000 clones; around 84% of them occurred a single time. More than 9% of the sample goes to the ten largest clones.

The sequenced sample consisted of PBMCs or T cells enriched from blood (not recorded which). Here the chain combines TRBV9 and TRBJ2-7; 10 bases in the middle match TRBD2. This sequence originates from a woman younger than 30 who had recovered from COVID-19. The CDR3 loop reads CASSVGASGRYEQYF. The DNA is TGTGCCAGCAGCGTAGGCGCTAGCGGGAGATACGAGCAGTACTTC.